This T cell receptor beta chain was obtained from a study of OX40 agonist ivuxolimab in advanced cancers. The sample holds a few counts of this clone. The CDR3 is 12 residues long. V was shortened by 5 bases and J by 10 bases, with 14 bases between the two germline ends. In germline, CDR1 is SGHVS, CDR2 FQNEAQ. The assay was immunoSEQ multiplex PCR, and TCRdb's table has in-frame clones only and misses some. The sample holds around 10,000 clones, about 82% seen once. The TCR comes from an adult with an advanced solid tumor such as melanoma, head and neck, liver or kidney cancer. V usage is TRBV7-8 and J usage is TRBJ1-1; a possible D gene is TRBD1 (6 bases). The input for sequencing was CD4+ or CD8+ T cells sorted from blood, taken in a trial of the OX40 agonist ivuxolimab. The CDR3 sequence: CASSPTGTTAFF. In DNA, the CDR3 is TGTGCCAGCAGCCCCACGGGGACAACAGCTTTCTTT.